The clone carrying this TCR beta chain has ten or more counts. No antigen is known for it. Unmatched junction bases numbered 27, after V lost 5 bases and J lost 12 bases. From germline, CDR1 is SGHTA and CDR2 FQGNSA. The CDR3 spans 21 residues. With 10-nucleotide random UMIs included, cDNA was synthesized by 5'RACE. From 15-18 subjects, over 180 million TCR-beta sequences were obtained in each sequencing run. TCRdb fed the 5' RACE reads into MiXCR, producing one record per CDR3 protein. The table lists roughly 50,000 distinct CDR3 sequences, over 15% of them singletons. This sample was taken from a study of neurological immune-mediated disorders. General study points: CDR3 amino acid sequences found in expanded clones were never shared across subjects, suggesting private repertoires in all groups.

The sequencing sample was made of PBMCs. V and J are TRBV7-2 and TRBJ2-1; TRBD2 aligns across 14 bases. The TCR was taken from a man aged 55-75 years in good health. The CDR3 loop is CASSMAAYPGLAGGPFGGQFF. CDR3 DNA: TGTGCCAGCAGCATGGCTGCTTATCCCGGACTAGCGGGGGGTCCCTTCGGCGGGCAGTTCTTC.